These 27 T cell receptor beta chains share one sample of origin, sequenced in a study of T cell repertoires in cytomegalovirus infection. These receptors have no identified antigens. MiXCR, run by TCRdb on the reads, gives a single entry per CDR3 protein. This table has around 540,000 distinct CDR3 sequences, more than 30% appearing once. The sample here was cultured PBMCs, taken from culture after CMV antigen stimulation. Receptor source: a human donor in good health (CMV status not recorded). Some clones in this sample may be carry-over from other donors' samples.

This clonotype was counted once. A read error may produce the germline difference seen at one junction end. The rearrangement uses TRBV6-2 or TRBV6-3 and TRBJ2-1; D is unclear. Germline lookup yields CDR1 MNHEY and CDR2 SVGEGT. The CDR3 covers 12 residues. The DNA for the CDR3 is TGTGTCAGCAGCCACCCCTACAATGAGCAGTTCTTC. Its protein product is CVSSHPYNEQFF.

This clonotype has only a few counts. The chain carries TRBV27 and TRBJ2-1; 7 nucleotides match TRBD1. Germline lookup yields CDR1 MNHEY and CDR2 SMNVEV (reference sequence). The CDR3 runs to 15 residues. With 5 bases clipped from V and 7 bases from J, the junction kept 11 bases outside the gene matches. The CDR3 DNA reads as TGTGCCAGCAGTCCGACCCGACAGGGAAGGAATGAGCAGTTCTTC. It codes for CASSPTRQGRNEQFF.

This clonotype was seen a few times. J is TRBJ1-1 and V is TRBV6-6; 9 nucleotides line up with TRBD1. This CDR3 contains 14 residues. Trimming at V came to 4 bases and at J to 12 bases, leaving 12 bases not matched to a gene. In germline, CDR1 is MNHNY, CDR2 SVGAGI (reference sequence). CDR3 residues: CASSLDRGREKTFF. Here the CDR3 DNA reads TGTGCCAGCAGTTTGGACAGGGGAAGAGAGAAAACTTTCTTT.

In its sample, this clonotype was seen many times. The genes are TRBV27 and TRBJ2-2, with 7 nucleotides matching TRBD1. This CDR3 is 15 amino acids long. Germline CDR1 MNHEY, CDR2 SMNVEV (reference sequence). Trimming at V came to 4 bases and at J to 2 bases, leaving 4 bases not matched to a gene. This CDR3 reads CASSYRDSNTGELFF. The CDR3 coding sequence is TGTGCCAGCAGTTACCGGGACAGCAACACCGGGGAGCTGTTTTTT.

The chain couples TRBV11-2 to TRBJ2-3; D perhaps matches TRBD1 (7 bases). CDR1 SGHAT and CDR2 FQNNGV come from the germline V gene. Trimming stripped 5 bases from V and 1 base from J, with 16 bases between. The CDR3 contains 16 residues. This CDR3 is CASSPRGAFGTDTQYF. DNA for the CDR3: TGTGCCAGCAGCCCCAGGGGGGCGTTCGGCACAGATACGCAGTATTTT. The variable domain in full, with the rest retrieved from reference TRBV11-2 and TRBJ2-3, is EAGVAQSPRYKIIEKRQSVAFWCNPISGHATLYWYQQILGQGPKLLIQFQNNGVVDDSQLPKDRFSAERLKGVDSTLKIQPAKLEDSAVYLCASSPRGAFGTDTQYFGPGTRLTVL.

This clonotype has more than one count but fewer than ten. The gene calls are TRBV4-3 and TRBJ2-5; TRBD2 matches 12 bases. Germline V gives CDR1 LGHNA, CDR2 YSLEER. V shed 3 bases, J shed 5 bases, and the junction held 7 bases outside the gene matches. This CDR3 spans 16 amino acids. CDR3 in amino acids: CASSQTSSGGAETQYF. In DNA form, the CDR3 reads TGCGCCAGCAGCCAGACCTCTAGCGGGGGGGCCGAGACCCAGTACTTC.

The CDR3 sequence: CASRRRDPKNGPQHF. CDR3 DNA: TGTGCCAGCAGACGGCGGGACCCAAAGAATGGCCCCCAGCATTTT. V and J are TRBV6-1 and TRBJ1-5; tentatively, D is TRBD1 (5 bases). This CDR3 has 15 residues. The V gene lost 6 bases and the J gene lost 10 bases, with 22 bases spanning the gap. Germline V lookup: CDR1 MNHNS, CDR2 SASEGT.

This clonotype showed up just a few times. The chain couples TRBV4-3 to TRBJ2-3, with TRBD2 identical over 13 bases. V was pared by 3 bases and J by 4 bases, with 16 bases of the junction left unmatched. CDR1 and CDR2 (germline): LGHNA, YSLEER. This CDR3 region has 20 residues. CDR3 nucleotide sequence: TGCGCCAGCAGCCAGCACCCCGGACTAGCGGGAGAGGTGGTGGCAGATACGCAGTATTTT. It encodes CASSQHPGLAGEVVADTQYF.

This sequence joins TRBV4-3 and TRBJ1-4; tentatively, D is TRBD1 (6 bases). Germline loops: CDR1 LGHNA, CDR2 YSLEER. The CDR3 consists of 15 residues. V gave up 4 bases and J gave up 3 bases, with 12 bases separating them. Here the CDR3 DNA reads TGCGCCAGCAGCCCTACGGGGGCGGCTAATGAAAAACTGTTTTTT. Translated, it gives CASSPTGAANEKLFF.

CDR3 residues: CASSLYTGNYGYTF. The CDR3 coding sequence is TGTGCCAGCAGCTTATATACAGGGAACTATGGCTACACCTTC. The chain links TRBV7-2 to TRBJ1-2; tentative D call: TRBD1 (6 bases). The V gene's germline CDR1 is SGHTA and CDR2 FQGNSA. Trimming took 2 bases from V and 2 from J, leaving 9 bases between them. The CDR3 loop spans 14 amino acids.

The chain recombines TRBV15 with TRBJ2-3; no firm D call. Trimming stripped 1 base from V and 6 bases from J, with 14 bases between. There are 15 residues in the CDR3. Germline V gene data show CDR1 as LNHNV and CDR2 as YYDKDF (reference sequence). The CDR3 spells CATSRGPTDTDTQYF. The CDR3 nucleotides read TGTGCCACCAGCAGAGGCCCTACGGATACGGATACGCAGTATTTT.

The genes are TRBV10-3 and TRBJ2-5; possible D gene TRBD1, 6 bases. CDR1 ENHRY and CDR2 SYGVKD come from the germline V gene. The CDR3 extends over 14 amino acids. V was cut by 4 bases and J by 2 bases, with 11 bases left in between. CDR3 loop: CAISVPGQQETQYF. The CDR3 DNA reads TGTGCCATCAGTGTCCCGGGACAACAAGAGACCCAGTACTTC.

In this sample, this clonotype turned up a few times. The V gene is TRBV12-3 or TRBV12-4, the J gene TRBJ2-3; 8 positions match TRBD2. The CDR3 loop spans 16 amino acids. The V gene end was trimmed by 4 bases and the J gene end by 6 bases; junction bases not matched to a gene: 12. CDR3 sequence (DNA): TGTGCCAGCAGTTACTCAGCGGGAGCTCCGGTGGATACGCAGTATTTT. This encodes CASSYSAGAPVDTQYF.

This clonotype showed up just a few times. The J gene is TRBJ2-1, the V gene TRBV12-3 or TRBV12-4; 9 positions match TRBD1. This CDR3 has 15 amino acids. V was clipped by 6 bases and J by 7 bases; unmatched bases: 10. CDR3 sequence reads: CASRPRTGEGNEQFF. CDR3 sequence (DNA): TGTGCCAGCAGACCCCGGACAGGGGAGGGGAATGAGCAGTTCTTC.

This clonotype turned up a few times. The genes are TRBV7-9 and TRBJ2-1; perhaps TRBD1 as D (5 bases). From germline, CDR1 is SEHNR and CDR2 FQNEAQ (reference sequence). V gave up 5 bases and J gave up 10 bases, with 15 bases separating them. The CDR3 is 13 residues long. The CDR3 is CASSTLGRWEQFF. The CDR3 bases are TGTGCCAGCAGCACCTTGGGGCGGTGGGAGCAGTTCTTC.

In this sample, this clonotype turned up a few times. The V gene is TRBV5-1, the J gene TRBJ2-5; 7 bases align to TRBD2. V lost 0 bases, J lost 4 bases, and 9 bases stayed unmatched. The germline CDR1 and CDR2 sequences are SGHRS and YFSETQ. CDR3 length equals 16 residues. CDR3 DNA sequence: TGCGCCAGCAGCTTGGGCGCGGGAGAGATCCGAGAGACCCAGTACTTC. Its protein product is CASSLGAGEIRETQYF.

This clonotype was seen only a few times. The rearrangement joins TRBV19 to TRBJ2-2, with D possibly TRBD1 on 5 matching bases. V lost 3 bases and J 3 bases, leaving 17 bases between the germline ends. The CDR3 totals 17 residues. From germline, CDR1 is LNHDA and CDR2 SQIVND (reference sequence). CDR3 nucleotides: TGTGCCAGTAGTATGAATCGACAGAGAGAGTACACCGGGGAGCTGTTTTTT. This codes for CASSMNRQREYTGELFF.

This clonotype was found a few times. The rearrangement links TRBV4-1 to TRBJ1-3; D is possibly TRBD1 (5 bases). Looked up from germline, CDR1 is MGHRA and CDR2 is YSYEKL. V was shortened by 0 bases and J by 4 bases, with 10 bases between the two germline ends. The CDR3 sequence is 15 residues long. In DNA, the CDR3 is TGCGCCAGCAGCCAAGATCAAGGGGCAGGAAACACCATATATTTT. This codes for CASSQDQGAGNTIYF.

The table lists this clonotype with a few counts. The chain couples TRBV19 to TRBJ1-5; tentative D call: TRBD1 (6 bases). V lost 5 bases and J lost 4, with 12 bases in between. This CDR3 comprises 14 residues. Germline-derived CDR1 and CDR2 are LNHDA and SQIVND (reference sequence). The CDR3 DNA follows: TGTGCCAGTAGTCGCAAAGACAGGAATCAGCCCCAGCATTTT. It is translated as CASSRKDRNQPQHF.

This clonotype was detected a few times. The rearrangement uses TRBV10-3 and TRBJ1-2; D is ambiguous. The CDR3 runs to 10 residues. Germline CDR1 and CDR2: ENHRY and SYGVKD. Trimming took 5 bases from V and 8 from J, leaving 6 bases between them. This chain's CDR3 is CAISLTGYTF. The CDR3 DNA sequence: TGTGCCATCAGTTTGACCGGCTACACCTTC.

This chain links TRBV6-8 with TRBJ2-3, with 7 bases that match TRBD1. J gave up 2 bases and V 9 bases, and 8 bases lay outside the gene matches. CDR1 is MNHGY and CDR2 is SAAAGT in the germline V gene. The CDR3 loop spans 14 amino acids. Written as DNA, the CDR3 is TGTGCCAGTCAGGGACAGACAAACACAGATACGCAGTATTTT. Protein product: CASQGQTNTDTQYF.

This clonotype has ten or more counts. V gene TRBV7-2 combines with J gene TRBJ2-1, with 9 positions matching TRBD2. V dropped 5 bases and J dropped 9; count of bases not matched to a gene: 14. The CDR3 is made up of 16 amino acids. Per germline, CDR1 SGHTA and CDR2 FQGNSA. CDR3 residues: CASSPNGLAGNGEQFF. The CDR3, as DNA: TGTGCCAGCAGCCCCAACGGGCTAGCGGGAAACGGTGAGCAGTTCTTC.

In its sample, this clonotype was seen many times. The chain carries TRBV7-2 and TRBJ1-3, with 9 bases fitting TRBD1. The germline V gene has CDR1 SGHTA and CDR2 FQGNSA. This CDR3 comprises 17 residues. With 1 base clipped from V and 0 bases from J, the junction kept 4 bases outside the gene matches. This CDR3 reads CASSLGRTGASGNTIYF. CDR3 nucleotides: TGTGCCAGCAGCTTAGGCCGGACAGGGGCCTCTGGAAACACCATATATTTT.

This clonotype was recorded a few times. The chain has TRBV6-1 and TRBJ1-1, with TRBD1 matching 7 bases. V gave up 2 bases and J gave up 5 bases; unmatched junction bases: 5. This CDR3 contains 14 residues. CDR1 and CDR2 from the germline V gene are MNHNS and SASEGT. This CDR3 is CASSETPQGTEAFF. The CDR3 DNA follows: TGTGCCAGCAGTGAAACCCCACAGGGGACTGAAGCTTTCTTT.

The chain uses TRBV6-2 or TRBV6-3 and TRBJ2-7; 7 bases are shared with TRBD1. Germline V gives CDR1 MNHEY, CDR2 SVGEGT. There are 11 residues in the CDR3. The junction had 5 bases not matched to a gene; V was cut back by 9 bases and J by 6 bases. CDR3 nucleotides: TGTGCCAGTTCCCAGGGGGTCGAGCAGTACGTC. This codes for CASSQGVEQYV.

This clonotype is a singleton in its sample. V usage is TRBV27 and J usage is TRBJ2-3, with TRBD2 identical over 8 bases. Losses at the gene ends were 9 bases for V and 5 bases for J; bases not matched to a gene: 10. From germline, CDR1 is MNHEY and CDR2 SMNVEV (reference sequence). The CDR3 contains 14 residues. The CDR3 DNA sequence: TGTGCCAGTCGGGTAGCGGGGTATGGAGATACGCAGTATTTT. It is translated as CASRVAGYGDTQYF.

The V gene is TRBV9, the J gene TRBJ2-6, with TRBD2 as a possible D gene (5 bases). The germline CDR1 and CDR2 sequences are SGDLS and YYNGEE. This CDR3 region has 14 residues. Trimming cost V 3 bases and J 2 bases, with 6 bases left between them. Here the CDR3 DNA reads TGTGCCAGCAGCGGGAGGACTGGGGCCAACGTCCTGACTTTC. Its protein is CASSGRTGANVLTF.